Listed below are T cell receptor beta chains from one sample, sequenced in a study of STAT3 mutations in large granular lymphocyte leukemia. The table came from immunoSEQ multiplex PCR; TCRdb's copy has only in-frame clones and leaves some out. The sample consists of roughly 6,500 clones, 57% of them appearing once. The sample taken for sequencing was peripheral blood mononuclear cells. All receptors come from a boy younger than 18 with T-cell large granular lymphocyte leukemia. Some clones in this sample may be carry-over from other donors' samples. The CDR3 runs from the conserved cysteine through the conserved F or W. A D gene is named only where the DNA matches it firmly. A row's size may be missing; if present it is once, few, many or a size class.

CDR3nt: TGTGCCAGCTCACCAGGGGCGCCTAATCAGCCCCAGCATTTT
CDR3aa: CASSPGAPNQPQHF
d_gene: .
abundance: .
j_gene: TRBJ1-5
v_gene: TRBV18

CDR3nt: TGTGCCACCAGCAGGAACCGGGACAGGGGTAGACAAAACATTCAGTACTTC
CDR3aa: CATSRNRDRGRQNIQYF
d_gene: TRBD1
abundance: once
j_gene: TRBJ2-4
v_gene: TRBV15

CDR3nt: TGCGCCAGCAGTCAAGCCTTTAAACCGGTGGAGCAGTACTTC
CDR3aa: CASSQAFKPVEQYF
d_gene: .
abundance: .
j_gene: TRBJ2-7
v_gene: TRBV23-1

CDR3nt: TGTGCCAGCAGCCGTTCGGGTAGCGGGGGCGGGAAGACCCAGTACTTC
CDR3aa: CASSRSGSGGGKTQYF
d_gene: TRBD2
abundance: .
j_gene: TRBJ2-5
v_gene: TRBV5-4

CDR3nt: TGTGCCAGCAGCGACCCAGGGGGGAAGGATGAGCAGTTCTTC
CDR3aa: CASSDPGGKDEQFF
d_gene: .
abundance: few
j_gene: TRBJ2-1
v_gene: TRBV7-9

CDR3nt: TGTGCCAGCAGTCTGGGACAGAACTATGGCTACACCTTC
CDR3aa: CASSLGQNYGYTF
d_gene: TRBD1
abundance: .
j_gene: TRBJ1-2
v_gene: TRBV28

CDR3nt: TGTGCCAGCAGCTTAACAGACAGGGGTTTAACCTACGAGCAGTACTTC
CDR3aa: CASSLTDRGLTYEQYF
d_gene: TRBD1
abundance: .
j_gene: TRBJ2-7
v_gene: TRBV7-9

CDR3nt: TGTGCCAGCAGTTCCCTAGTCTATGGCTACACCTTC
CDR3aa: CASSSLVYGYTF
d_gene: .
abundance: .
j_gene: TRBJ1-2
v_gene: TRBV28

CDR3nt: TGTGCCAGCTCACCCCGGGACAGCACCTACGAGCAGTACTTC
CDR3aa: CASSPRDSTYEQYF
d_gene: TRBD1
abundance: .
j_gene: TRBJ2-7
v_gene: TRBV18

CDR3nt: TGTGCCTGGAGTGTAAGGGGACAGCTATATGGCTACACCTTC
CDR3aa: CAWSVRGQLYGYTF
d_gene: TRBD1
abundance: .
j_gene: TRBJ1-2
v_gene: TRBV30

CDR3nt: TGTGCCAGCAGCTTAGGCTCTGGAAACACCATATATTTT
CDR3aa: CASSLGSGNTIYF
d_gene: .
abundance: .
j_gene: TRBJ1-3
v_gene: TRBV7-9

CDR3nt: TGCAGCGTTGCTGCCGCTGAAGCTTTCTTT
CDR3aa: CSVAAAEAFF
d_gene: .
abundance: .
j_gene: TRBJ1-1
v_gene: TRBV29-1

CDR3nt: TGTGCCTGGACCTCTAACCCCTGGAGCTCCTACGAGCAGTACTTC
CDR3aa: CAWTSNPWSSYEQYF
d_gene: .
abundance: .
j_gene: TRBJ2-7
v_gene: TRBV30

CDR3nt: TGTGCCAGCAGCCAATCGGGACAGGGTACTGGCTACACCTTC
CDR3aa: CASSQSGQGTGYTF
d_gene: TRBD1
abundance: few
j_gene: TRBJ1-2
v_gene: TRBV7-9

CDR3nt: TGTGCCAGCAGTCCCCGACTAGCGGGAGGGAATGAGCAGTTCTTC
CDR3aa: CASSPRLAGGNEQFF
d_gene: TRBD2
abundance: .
j_gene: TRBJ2-1
v_gene: TRBV28

CDR3nt: TGTGCCTGGAGTGATACCGACTATGGCTACACCTTC
CDR3aa: CAWSDTDYGYTF
d_gene: .
abundance: .
j_gene: TRBJ1-2
v_gene: TRBV30

CDR3nt: TGCAGCGCTAGGGACACTGAAGCTTTCTTT
CDR3aa: CSARDTEAFF
d_gene: .
abundance: few
j_gene: TRBJ1-1
v_gene: TRBV29-1

CDR3nt: TGTGCCAGCAGCCCCCCAGGTTCATGGGGCACAGATACGCAGTATTTT
CDR3aa: CASSPPGSWGTDTQYF
d_gene: .
abundance: .
j_gene: TRBJ2-3
v_gene: TRBV9

CDR3nt: TGTGCCAGCAGCCCCATGGGACTAGTTTACGAGCAGTACTTC
CDR3aa: CASSPMGLVYEQYF
d_gene: TRBD2
abundance: .
j_gene: TRBJ2-7
v_gene: TRBV6-5

CDR3nt: TGTGCCAGCAGCGTAGGGACTAGCGGGAGGGAGAATGAGCAGTTCTTC
CDR3aa: CASSVGTSGRENEQFF
d_gene: TRBD2
abundance: .
j_gene: TRBJ2-1
v_gene: TRBV9

CDR3nt: TGCGCCAGCAGCCTGACAGGGCCTAACTATGGCTACACCTTC
CDR3aa: CASSLTGPNYGYTF
d_gene: TRBD1
abundance: .
j_gene: TRBJ1-2
v_gene: TRBV5-1

CDR3nt: TGTGCCAGCAGCTTAGGACAGGGGGACATTCAGTACTTC
CDR3aa: CASSLGQGDIQYF
d_gene: TRBD1
abundance: .
j_gene: TRBJ2-4
v_gene: TRBV7-9

CDR3nt: TGCGCCAGCGCCGGGACAGGGACCTACGAGCAGTACTTC
CDR3aa: CASAGTGTYEQYF
d_gene: TRBD1
abundance: .
j_gene: TRBJ2-7
v_gene: TRBV5-1

CDR3nt: TGTGCCAGCAGTTTATCGGCGCAGGTCCAGGAGCAGTACTTC
CDR3aa: CASSLSAQVQEQYF
d_gene: .
abundance: .
j_gene: TRBJ2-7
v_gene: TRBV27

CDR3nt: TGCAGCGTTGAAGGGGGACAGGGTTATGAGCAGTTCTTC
CDR3aa: CSVEGGQGYEQFF
d_gene: TRBD1
abundance: once
j_gene: TRBJ2-1
v_gene: TRBV29-1

CDR3nt: TGTGCCAGCAGCCAAGAAGATCCCCCATCTACCCAGCAGTACTTC
CDR3aa: CASSQEDPPSTQQYF
d_gene: .
abundance: .
j_gene: TRBJ2-7
v_gene: TRBV4-2

CDR3nt: TGCGCCAGCAGCCAAGTCCGGGGGCTAAGTGAAGCTTTCTTT
CDR3aa: CASSQVRGLSEAFF
d_gene: .
abundance: .
j_gene: TRBJ1-1
v_gene: TRBV4-1

CDR3nt: TGCGCCAGCAGCCAAGAAGTAGGACAGGATCTCACCCTCCACTTT
CDR3aa: CASSQEVGQDLTLHF
d_gene: TRBD1
abundance: once
j_gene: TRBJ1-6
v_gene: TRBV4-1

CDR3nt: TGTGCCTGGAGTGAGTCCCGGATCTCCTACGAGCAGTACTTC
CDR3aa: CAWSESRISYEQYF
d_gene: .
abundance: few
j_gene: TRBJ2-7
v_gene: TRBV30

CDR3nt: TGTGCCAGCAGCCGGGGGGAGTATGGCTACACCTTC
CDR3aa: CASSRGEYGYTF
d_gene: .
abundance: .
j_gene: TRBJ1-2
v_gene: TRBV5-6

CDR3nt: TGTGCCAGCAGCCAGGGAGCTAAGCCCCAGCATTTT
CDR3aa: CASSQGAKPQHF
d_gene: .
abundance: .
j_gene: TRBJ1-5
v_gene: TRBV14

CDR3nt: TGTGCCAGCAGGAATGGACAGCCCCAGCATTTT
CDR3aa: CASRNGQPQHF
d_gene: .
abundance: .
j_gene: TRBJ1-5
v_gene: TRBV6-6

CDR3nt: TGTGCCAGCAGCCGCGACAGAAGCTATTATAATTCACCCCTCCACTTT
CDR3aa: CASSRDRSYYNSPLHF
d_gene: .
abundance: few
j_gene: TRBJ1-6
v_gene: TRBV28

CDR3nt: TGCGCCAGCAGCCCCCCTGAGAGGCTTGGCTATGGCTACACCTTC
CDR3aa: CASSPPERLGYGYTF
d_gene: .
abundance: .
j_gene: TRBJ1-2
v_gene: TRBV5-1

CDR3nt: TGTGCCAGCAGCTTGACGGGGGGGCACAAGACCCAGTACTTC
CDR3aa: CASSLTGGHKTQYF
d_gene: TRBD2
abundance: .
j_gene: TRBJ2-5
v_gene: TRBV5-4

CDR3nt: TGCGCCAGCGCACCGGAGGGCGGCCTTAATGGGAATGAGCAGTTCTTC
CDR3aa: CASAPEGGLNGNEQFF
d_gene: .
abundance: .
j_gene: TRBJ2-1
v_gene: TRBV5-1

CDR3nt: TGTGCCAGCAGCTTAGGGGTTGGGAATGAGCAGTTCTTC
CDR3aa: CASSLGVGNEQFF
d_gene: .
abundance: .
j_gene: TRBJ2-1
v_gene: TRBV13

CDR3nt: TGCGCCAGCAGTGAATTTGGGGAGCAGGAGACCCAGTACTTC
CDR3aa: CASSEFGEQETQYF
d_gene: .
abundance: .
j_gene: TRBJ2-5
v_gene: TRBV5-1

CDR3nt: TGTGCCAGCAGCTTAGGCCCCCCGCCAGGACAGGGCTACTATGGCTACACCTTC
CDR3aa: CASSLGPPPGQGYYGYTF
d_gene: TRBD1
abundance: .
j_gene: TRBJ1-2
v_gene: TRBV13

CDR3nt: TGTGCCAGCAGCTTGGCCTCGGGGACTAACTATGGCTACACCTTC
CDR3aa: CASSLASGTNYGYTF
d_gene: .
abundance: .
j_gene: TRBJ1-2
v_gene: TRBV5-4

CDR3nt: TGCGCCAGCAGCCCACCGGGACAGAAAGAGACCCAGTACTTC
CDR3aa: CASSPPGQKETQYF
d_gene: TRBD1
abundance: .
j_gene: TRBJ2-5
v_gene: TRBV4-1

CDR3nt: TGCGCCAGCAGCCAGGGGACAGGGCTCTCCTACGAGCAGTACTTC
CDR3aa: CASSQGTGLSYEQYF
d_gene: TRBD1
abundance: .
j_gene: TRBJ2-7
v_gene: TRBV4-3

CDR3nt: TGTGCCAGCATCTTGGTTCGAGACAGCGACTATAATTCACCCCTCCACTTT
CDR3aa: CASILVRDSDYNSPLHF
d_gene: .
abundance: few
j_gene: TRBJ1-6
v_gene: TRBV2

CDR3nt: TGTGCCAGCAGCCAACGCTGGACGGGCAGGGGGGGCGAGACCCAGTACTTC
CDR3aa: CASSQRWTGRGGETQYF
d_gene: .
abundance: few
j_gene: TRBJ2-5
v_gene: TRBV7-9

CDR3nt: TGTGCCAGCAGCCCCCGGGACAACTCCTACGAGCAGTACTTC
CDR3aa: CASSPRDNSYEQYF
d_gene: .
abundance: .
j_gene: TRBJ2-7
v_gene: TRBV7-9

CDR3nt: TGTGCCAGCAGCCGATATACGAGTGTCCGAGATGAGCAGTTCTTC
CDR3aa: CASSRYTSVRDEQFF
d_gene: .
abundance: .
j_gene: TRBJ2-1
v_gene: TRBV5-4

CDR3nt: TGCGCCAGCAACCCCGGACAGAACTATGGCTACACCTTC
CDR3aa: CASNPGQNYGYTF
d_gene: .
abundance: .
j_gene: TRBJ1-2
v_gene: TRBV5-1

CDR3nt: TGTGCCAGCAGCCATGCCGGGAGGGTTGGCAATCAGCCCCAGCATTTT
CDR3aa: CASSHAGRVGNQPQHF
d_gene: .
abundance: once
j_gene: TRBJ1-5
v_gene: TRBV7-9

CDR3nt: TGTGCCAGCAGCTTAACCGGAAGTAACACCGGGGAGCTGTTTTTT
CDR3aa: CASSLTGSNTGELFF
d_gene: .
abundance: few
j_gene: TRBJ2-2
v_gene: TRBV7-3

CDR3nt: TGTGCCAGCAGCTCAACAGGGGTCCCCGGGGAGCTGTTTTTT
CDR3aa: CASSSTGVPGELFF
d_gene: TRBD1
abundance: .
j_gene: TRBJ2-2
v_gene: TRBV7-9

CDR3nt: TGTGCCAGCATGTCGTGGGCGGGAGAAGCGGGTGAGCAGTTCTTC
CDR3aa: CASMSWAGEAGEQFF
d_gene: TRBD2
abundance: .
j_gene: TRBJ2-1
v_gene: TRBV25-1

CDR3nt: TGCGCCAGCAGCTTGGTCGGGGGCCCTGGGGCCAACGTCCTGACTTTC
CDR3aa: CASSLVGGPGANVLTF
d_gene: .
abundance: .
j_gene: TRBJ2-6
v_gene: TRBV5-1

CDR3nt: TGTGCCAGCAGCTTTGAACAGGGGGCCAACGAGCAGTACTTC
CDR3aa: CASSFEQGANEQYF
d_gene: TRBD1
abundance: .
j_gene: TRBJ2-7
v_gene: TRBV13